The 28 T cell receptor beta chains presented below share a single source sample, sequenced in a study of blood T cells in healthy people across ages (dated by TCRdb to 2013 to 2016). The receptor library was made with 5' RACE. Instrument used: Illumina HiSeq 2500. A second 7 to 11 cycle PCR used a sample-barcoded 5' primer and a J-beta primer mix. TCRdb cleaned the public reads at Q25 with fastp, built clones with MiXCR and kept in-frame beta chains. Duplicate CDR3 protein sequences are folded into a single record with the most common DNA and genes. A total of 850,000 or so distinct CDR3 sequences appear in this sample, more than 25% of them only once. Roughly 17% of the sample comes from the top ten. Input material: blood. All receptors derive from a woman at least 80 years old in good health.

This clonotype was counted ten times or more. The V and J genes are TRBV10-3 and TRBJ2-3; D is perhaps TRBD2 (6 bases). Germline CDR1 reads ENHRY; CDR2 reads SYGVKD. Deletions cut 6 bases from V and 5 bases from J, with 9 bases between. The CDR3 runs to 12 residues. The CDR3 reads CAIRPEGDTQYF. The CDR3 DNA reads as TGTGCCATCAGACCGGAGGGAGATACGCAGTATTTT.

This clonotype was observed a few times. The gene calls are TRBV27 and TRBJ1-2, with 11 bases identical to TRBD1. Germline V gene data show CDR1 as MNHEY and CDR2 as SMNVEV (reference sequence). The CDR3 consists of 14 residues. Trimming removed 8 bases from V and 6 bases from J; junction bases left unmatched: 8. The CDR3 spells CASRPTGQGDGYTF. Here the CDR3 DNA reads TGTGCCAGCCGGCCAACGGGACAGGGGGATGGCTACACCTTC.

In the case of this clonotype: This may come from a read error, since a much larger clone is one base off. In DNA form, the CDR3 reads TGTGCCAGCGGGGGGACAGGGGGGAAGGGCTATGGCTACACCTTC. This encodes CASGGTGGKGYGYTF. The chain combines TRBV25-1 with TRBJ1-2; 11 positions match TRBD1. The V segment lost 8 bases and the J segment 4 bases; nucleotides outside the gene matches: 9. Looked up from germline, CDR1 is MGHDK and CDR2 is SYGVNS. CDR3 length: 15 residues.

Details on this clonotype: Sequence at one end of the junction differs from germline and may be a read error. The J gene is TRBJ2-1, the V gene TRBV24-1; 8 bases line up with TRBD2. The J call is doubtful: the DNA matches TRBJ2-7 better. CDR1 and CDR2 from the germline V gene are KGHDR and SFDVKD. The CDR3 loop spans 14 amino acids. The CDR3 nucleotides read TGTGCCGCCAGTGATACGGGGGGGCCCAATGAGCAGTACTTC. This gives the protein CAASDTGGPNEQYF.

This clonotype was seen only a few times. The rearrangement joins TRBV21-1 to TRBJ2-5; the table's D call of TRBD1 was not tested on the DNA. The J call may be wrong; the DNA end is better matched by TRBJ2-7. TRBV21-1 is a pseudogene locus. This CDR3 has 15 residues. The CDR3 protein is CASSEIGGAIYEQYF. In nucleotides, the CDR3 is TGTGCCAGCAGCGAAATAGGGGGGGCTATCTACGAGCAGTACTTC.

This clonotype was seen many times. At one boundary the junction diverges from the germline segment, which might be a read error. The chain carries TRBV5-1 and TRBJ2-3, with TRBD1 matching 7 bases. This CDR3 has 14 amino acids. Germline V gene lookup returns CDR1 SGHRS and CDR2 YFSETQ. Written as DNA, the CDR3 is TGCGCCTGCAGCTTGCAGGGGGTAACAGATACGCAGTATTTT. It is translated as CACSLQGVTDTQYF.

There are many counts of this clonotype. This chain uses TRBV6-2 or TRBV6-3 with TRBJ2-1; D is unresolved. The V end was cut by 8 bases, the J end by 2 bases, with 7 bases between. The length of the CDR3 is 12 residues. Per germline, CDR1 MNHEY and CDR2 SVGEGT. This CDR3 is CASEATYNEQFF. The CDR3 region has the DNA TGTGCCAGCGAGGCCACCTACAATGAGCAGTTCTTC.

The sample holds a few counts of this clonotype. One end of the junction does not line up with germline, which may come from a read error. The gene calls are TRBV6-5 and TRBJ2-4; D may match TRBD1 or TRBD2 (7 bases each). TRBJ2-7 explains the end of the DNA better; the J call may be wrong. CDR3 size: 15 residues. Germline CDR1 and CDR2: MNHEY and SVGAGI. For the CDR3, the DNA is TGTGCCTGCAGTTACGGGGGGACAGCCCGATACGAGCAGTACTTC. Its protein product is CACSYGGTARYEQYF.

The sample holds a few counts of this clonotype. The chain has TRBV6-2 or TRBV6-3 and TRBJ1-2; TRBD1 matches at 7 bases. Germline CDR1 and CDR2: MNHEY and SVGEGT. The CDR3 covers 13 residues. The V gene end was trimmed by 1 base and the J gene end by 4 bases; junction bases not matched to a gene: 0. The CDR3: CASSYYRGYGYTF. The CDR3 DNA is TGTGCCAGCAGTTACTACAGGGGCTATGGCTACACCTTC.

Note on this clonotype: A much larger clone sits a single nucleotide away, making a read error possible. The J gene is TRBJ2-3, the V gene TRBV20-1, with D possibly called TRBD1 or TRBD2 (6 bases each). The CDR3 covers 14 residues. CDR1 and CDR2 (germline): DFQATT, SNEGSKA (reference sequence). Trimming cost V 5 bases and J 4 bases, with 16 bases left between them. The chain's CDR3 is CSAGGGGPADTQYF. Written as DNA, the CDR3 is TGCAGTGCTGGAGGTGGGGGGCCCGCAGATACGCAGTATTTT.

This clonotype has ten or more counts. The chain has TRBV2 and TRBJ2-1; 12 bases align to TRBD2. V dropped 7 bases and J dropped 7; count of bases not matched to a gene: 11. There are 16 residues in the CDR3. Germline-derived CDR1 and CDR2 are SNHLY and FYNNEI. The CDR3 loop reads CASITSGGKLINEQFF. The CDR3 DNA reads TGTGCCAGCATTACTAGCGGGGGGAAGCTCATTAATGAGCAGTTCTTC.

In this sample, this clonotype turned up a few times. V gene TRBV27 combines with J gene TRBJ1-5; 8 nucleotides line up with TRBD1. CDR3 length: 14 amino acids. In germline, CDR1 is MNHEY, CDR2 SMNVEV (reference sequence). With V trimmed by 4 bases and J by 7 bases, 6 bases remained unmatched. The CDR3 is CASSSGQGRQPQHF. CDR3 nucleotides: TGTGCCAGCAGTTCTGGACAGGGAAGACAGCCCCAGCATTTT.

This clonotype was seen repeatedly, ten times or more. V and J are TRBV10-3 and TRBJ2-1; the match to TRBD2 covers 7 bases. V dropped 0 bases and J dropped 7; count of bases not matched to a gene: 3. Looked up from germline, CDR1 is ENHRY and CDR2 is SYGVKD. This CDR3 comprises 14 residues. The CDR3 bases are TGTGCCATCAGTGAGTCGACTAGCAGGAATGAGCAGTTCTTC. This encodes CAISESTSRNEQFF.

About this clonotype itself: A single base separates this from a much larger clone, so it may be a read error. The V gene is TRBV7-2, the J gene TRBJ2-4; 13 bases are a match to TRBD2. The CDR3 has 20 residues. Germline assignment: CDR1 SGHTA and CDR2 FQGNSA. The CDR3 region has the DNA TGTGTCAGCAGCTTAGCAGGACTAGCGGGGGATCCACTAGCCAAAAACATTCAGTACTTC. The encoded protein is CVSSLAGLAGDPLAKNIQYF.

The chain combines TRBV16 with TRBJ1-2; D gene unclear. Germline CDR1 and CDR2: KGHSY and FQNENV. V dropped 4 bases and J dropped 4 bases, with 13 bases sitting between them. The CDR3 has 14 amino acids. CDR3 sequence reads: CASSPKQSSYGYTF. Here the CDR3 DNA reads TGTGCCAGCAGCCCCAAACAGTCTTCCTATGGCTACACCTTC.

This clonotype was picked up a small number of times. CDR3 DNA sequence: TGCGCCAGCAGTGATCCCTCGCGGGGCTTTACTGAAGCTTTCTTT. Its protein product is CASSDPSRGFTEAFF. The chain has TRBV10-1 and TRBJ1-1; a weak D match, TRBD1 (5 bases). V was cut by 3 bases and J by 5 bases, with 16 bases left in between. The CDR3 consists of 15 residues. Per germline, CDR1 WNHNN and CDR2 SYGVQD (reference sequence).

This clonotype came up many times. This chain uses TRBV5-1 with TRBJ2-6, with 9 bases aligning to TRBD1. CDR3 length equals 18 residues. Unmatched junction bases numbered 7, after V lost 3 bases and J lost 0 bases. CDR1 and CDR2 from the germline V gene are SGHRS and YFSETQ. CDR3 in amino acids: CASSYAGTGLSGANVLTF. The CDR3 DNA sequence: TGCGCCAGCAGCTATGCGGGGACAGGGCTCTCTGGGGCCAACGTCCTGACTTTC.

This clonotype has a handful of counts. The genes are TRBV5-1 and TRBJ2-2; a possible D gene is TRBD1 (6 bases). The CDR3 is 19 amino acids. The germline gives CDR1 SGHRS, CDR2 YFSETQ. Trimming cost V 4 bases and J 4 bases, with 26 bases left between them. In nucleotides, the CDR3 is TGCGCCAGCAGCCTATTCCCATTAGAACCGGGACATTCCACCGGGGAGCTGTTTTTT. Amino acids: CASSLFPLEPGHSTGELFF. The complete variable domain, with remaining parts taken from reference TRBV5-1 and TRBJ2-2, reads KAGVTQTPRYLIKTRGQQVTLSCSPISGHRSVSWYQQTPGQGLQFLFEYFSETQRNKGNFPGRFSGRQFSNSRSEMNVSTLELGDSALYLCASSLFPLEPGHSTGELFFGEGSRLTVL.

This rearrangement joins TRBV30 to TRBJ1-2; unclear D gene. Between the trimmed V and J ends, which lost 0 bases and 4 bases, there was a span of 27 bases. This CDR3 contains 19 residues. Looked up from germline, CDR1 is GTSNPN and CDR2 is SVGIG (reference sequence). The chain's CDR3 is CAWSVRGVGRILPLYGYTF. For the CDR3, the DNA is TGTGCCTGGAGTGTACGGGGAGTGGGCAGAATCCTTCCTCTCTATGGCTACACCTTC.

The chain employs TRBV9 and TRBJ1-3, with D unclear. Deletions cut 0 bases from V and 0 bases from J, with 22 bases between. Germline V gene sequence: CDR1 SGDLS, CDR2 YYNGEE. There are 20 residues in the CDR3. CDR3: CASSVEPLPHYGSSGNTIYF. CDR3 in DNA: TGTGCCAGCAGCGTAGAACCCCTCCCACATTACGGCTCCTCTGGAAACACCATATATTTT.

This clonotype was detected ten times or more. The chain joins TRBV12-3 or TRBV12-4 to TRBJ2-3; the D is unclear. V was clipped by 1 base and J by 2 bases, with 7 bases between them. The CDR3 is made up of 14 amino acids. The CDR3 sequence is CASSLGSFTDTQYF. The CDR3 DNA reads as TGTGCCAGCAGTTTAGGCTCTTTCACAGATACGCAGTATTTT.

In this sample, this clonotype turned up many times. The J gene is TRBJ2-6, the V gene TRBV20-1, with D unresolved. V was clipped by 1 base and J by 4 bases, with 17 bases between them. The length of the CDR3 is 17 residues. The V gene's germline CDR1 is DFQATT and CDR2 SNEGSKA (reference sequence). CDR3 amino acids: CSARGGTEPKGANVLTF. DNA for the CDR3: TGCAGTGCTAGAGGCGGTACTGAGCCGAAGGGGGCCAACGTCCTGACTTTC.

The rearrangement joins TRBV6-5 to TRBJ2-5; TRBD2 might be the D (5 bases). V dropped 6 bases and J dropped 11 bases, with 13 bases sitting between them. The germline V gene has CDR1 MNHEY and CDR2 SVGAGI. This CDR3 spans 11 amino acids. CDR3 in amino acids: CASRAAQRQYF. CDR3 coding DNA: TGTGCCAGCAGGGCTGCTCAGCGGCAGTACTTC.

In its sample, this clonotype was seen many times. This chain connects TRBV7-2 to TRBJ1-2, with D perhaps TRBD1 (5 bases). The CDR3 is made up of 12 amino acids. V was clipped by 4 bases and J by 8 bases, with 11 bases between them. The germline CDR1 and CDR2 sequences are SGHTA and FQGNSA. CDR3 bases: TGTGCCAGCAGCTCTCCAGGGAAGGGCTACACCTTC. This gives the protein CASSSPGKGYTF. The variable domain in full, completed from reference TRBV7-2 and TRBJ1-2, reads GAGVSQSPSNKVTEKGKDVELRCDPISGHTALYWYRQSLGQGLEFLIYFQGNSAPDKSGLPSDRFSAERTGGSVSTLTIQRTQQEDSAVYLCASSSPGKGYTFGSGTRLTVV.

Points on this clonotype: A much larger clone lies one base from this, so it may be a read error. The chain combines TRBV27 with TRBJ1-5; TRBD1 is a possible D gene (6 bases). In germline, CDR1 is MNHEY, CDR2 SMNVEV (reference sequence). The length of the CDR3 is 14 residues. CDR3 region: CANSLLNRDQPQHF. CDR3 sequence (DNA): TGTGCCAACAGTTTACTAAACAGGGATCAGCCCCAGCATTTT.

The chain links TRBV12-3 or TRBV12-4 to TRBJ1-1; D not resolved. This CDR3 is built from 15 residues. The V and J ends lost 0 bases and 9 bases respectively, with 17 bases between them. The CDR3 nucleotides read TGTGCCAGCAGTTTAGCGGTTGTGGGTCGCGGTAAAGCTTTCTTT. Residues: CASSLAVVGRGKAFF.

The table lists this clonotype with a few counts. This sequence joins TRBV4-3 and TRBJ1-1; D ambiguous. The CDR3 totals 16 residues. Per the germline V gene, CDR1 is LGHNA and CDR2 is YSLEER. V was clipped by 1 base and J by 4 bases, with 16 bases between them. The CDR3 coding sequence is TGCGCCAGCAGCCAAGGGTCCGCGGTCTTGGGCACTGAAGCTTTCTTT. Protein product: CASSQGSAVLGTEAFF.

V gene TRBV28 combines with J gene TRBJ1-5; D is unresolved. Trimming shortened V by 1 base and J by 3 bases, and 4 bases separated the two germline ends. The CDR3 is 13 amino acids. Germline CDR1 MDHEN, CDR2 SYDVKM. The CDR3 nucleotides are TGTGCCAGCAGTTTATTTGCCAATCAGCCCCAGCATTTT. Amino acid sequence: CASSLFANQPQHF.